The rows below give T cell receptor beta chains drawn from one sample of a study of beta chain features in type 1 diabetes. Clones were read by immunoSEQ multiplex PCR, and TCRdb kept only the in-frame ones, dropping some. The sample has 680,000 or so clones; roughly an eighth are singletons. The specimen sequenced was naive CD4+ T cells from blood. The receptors derive from a young man with type 1 diabetes. The CDR3 runs from the conserved cysteine through the conserved F or W.

TRBJ2-1 | TRBV30 | CAWSALTDYNEQFF
TRBJ1-3 | TRBV18 | CASSPNSGNTIYF
TRBJ2-7 | TRBV10-3 | CVAGGPYEQYF
TRBJ2-3 | TRBV29-1 | CSVLGQTDTQYF
TRBJ1-6 | TRBV30 | CAWSAMPQVPLHF
TRBJ2-7 | TRBV30 | CAWDRDPIDEQYF
TRBJ2-3 | TRBV27 | CASTPNWGSPDTQYF
TRBJ1-2 | TRBV30 | CAWHTGTTNYGYTF
TRBJ1-1 | TRBV20-1 | CSARDNTEAFF
TRBJ2-3 | TRBV2 | CASSGTSETDTQYF
TRBJ1-4 | TRBV4-1 | CASSQVRTGAEKLFF
TRBJ2-1 | TRBV28 | CASSLPEASVYEQFF
TRBJ2-7 | TRBV30 | CAWSDTQGWVEQYF
TRBJ1-5 | TRBV30 | CAWARAPDFYSNQPQHF
TRBJ1-1 | TRBV6-1 | CASSEALGAARSSAFF
TRBJ2-1 | TRBV7-9 | CASSWTGESEQFF
TRBJ1-2 | TRBV25-1 | CASSLEPPGQGNGYTF
TRBJ1-1 | TRBV7-2 | CASSFVEGGTEAFF
TRBJ1-2 | TRBV6-6 | CASRTALVGYTF
TRBJ2-7 | TRBV6-5 | CASSPPRDGAYEQYF
TRBJ2-5 | TRBV19 | CASSRDSLQETQYF
TRBJ1-5 | TRBV7-9 | CASSLASGNQPQHF
TRBJ1-2 | TRBV30 | CAWSVWRGTGYGYTF
TRBJ2-1 | TRBV19 | CASSPGGQSSYNEQFF
TRBJ2-7 | TRBV27 | CASSRRVAGAYEQYF
TRBJ2-3 | TRBV12-5 | CASGPPRDRVTDTQYF
TRBJ2-3 | TRBV19 | CASSISSDTQYF
TRBJ2-5 | TRBV9 | CASSVSGGKQETQYF
TRBJ2-1 | TRBV6-6 | CASIYGRTGGNEQFF
TRBJ2-1 | TRBV7-2 | CASSLSAPGGMNEQFF
TRBJ2-7 | TRBV7-2 | CASTLPGPGSYEQYF
TRBJ1-1 | TRBV5-5 | CASSVDIYYGAFF
TRBJ2-1 | TRBV9 | CASSDRQGVVNEQFF
TRBJ1-2 | TRBV29-1 | CSVIGDTVGYTF
TRBJ1-2 | TRBV10-3 | CAISESGGAYTF
TRBJ1-1 | TRBV18 | CASSPPGVGDTEAFF
TRBJ1-6 | TRBV14 | CASSGGNSPLHF
TRBJ2-2 | TRBV11-2 | CASSLGVELTTGELFF
TRBJ2-1 | TRBV28 | CASSFLLAGVEQFF
TRBJ2-6 | TRBV19 | CASSILDSSGANVLTF
TRBJ1-1 | TRBV27 | CVTGVKTEAFF
TRBJ1-1 | TRBV30 | CAWSIVTEAFF
TRBJ1-6 | TRBV7-2 | CASSLDHAAANSPLHF
TRBJ1-1 | TRBV4-1 | CASSQDGSRGNTEAFF
TRBJ1-3 | TRBV18 | CASSPSGNLNTIYF
TRBJ2-2 | TRBV7-2 | CASSPLAFGELFF
TRBJ2-5 | TRBV28 | CASSLQALGQETQYF
TRBJ1-1 | TRBV30 | CAWSVRDRLTEAFF
TRBJ1-4 | TRBV4-1 | CASSQNRDARRGPNEKLFF
TRBJ2-7 | TRBV6-5 | CASSYYGAAYEQYF
TRBJ1-2 | TRBV30 | CAASGNTGSGYTF
TRBJ2-5 | TRBV10-1 | CASSEGGRKVETQYF
TRBJ1-1 | TRBV11-2 | CASSLVRVNTEAFF
TRBJ2-1 | TRBV7-9 | CASSTGASAGLGNEQFF
TRBJ1-2 | TRBV28 | CASSSLRGYTF
TRBJ1-2 | TRBV6-5 | CASSGDREDYGYTF
TRBJ1-1 | TRBV30 | CAWFHPNTEAFF